The table lists the clone carrying this T cell receptor (beta chain) with a count of one. Its antigen is not known. The data belong to a study of T cell responses to AZD1222 COVID-19 vaccine. The table came from immunoSEQ multiplex PCR; TCRdb's copy has only in-frame clones and leaves some out. The sample yields around 6,000 clones, around 87% seen once. Findings of the study overall: Donors were chiefly white British, with a greater number of females, and clonal diversity was perhaps underestimated. A reported finding is that nearly half of spike-specific TCRs target unmutated variant regions.

The CDR3 sequence is 13 residues long. V shed 3 bases, J shed 4 bases, and the junction held 2 bases outside the gene matches. Germline V gene data show CDR1 as KGHSH and CDR2 as LQKENI. Source: peripheral blood, taken 28 days after the second AZD1222 dose. The chain employs TRBV18 and TRBJ1-1, with 7 bases aligning to TRBD1. This TCR came from an adult who received the AZD1222 COVID-19 vaccine. The CDR3 region has the DNA TGTGCCAGCTCACCTGGACAGGCCACTGAAGCTTTCTTT. Its protein product is CASSPGQATEAFF.